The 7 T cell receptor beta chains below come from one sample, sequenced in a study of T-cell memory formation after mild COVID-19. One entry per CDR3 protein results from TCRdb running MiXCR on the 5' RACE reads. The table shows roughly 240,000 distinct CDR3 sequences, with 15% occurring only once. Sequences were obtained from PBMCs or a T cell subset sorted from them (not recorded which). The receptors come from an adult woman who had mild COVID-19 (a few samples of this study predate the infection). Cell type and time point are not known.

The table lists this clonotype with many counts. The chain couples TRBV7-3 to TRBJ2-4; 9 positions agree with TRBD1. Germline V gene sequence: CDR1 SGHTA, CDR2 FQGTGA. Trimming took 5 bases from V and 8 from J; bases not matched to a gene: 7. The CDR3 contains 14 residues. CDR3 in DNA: TGTGCCAGCAGCGTCGGGACAGGGTCCCACATTCAGTACTTC. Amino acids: CASSVGTGSHIQYF.

DNA of the CDR3: TGCAGTAGACAGGGAATCACTGAAGCTTTCTTT. Its translation is CSRQGITEAFF. The chain recombines TRBV20-1 with TRBJ1-1; 7 bases are a match to TRBD1. CDR3 length: 11 amino acids. The trim removed 8 bases at V and 4 bases at J, leaving 4 bases unmatched. Germline CDR1 and CDR2: DFQATT and SNEGSKA (reference sequence).

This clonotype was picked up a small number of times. CDR3 loop: CASSYPYRGRSTDTQYF. The CDR3 DNA is TGTGCCAGCAGTTACCCGTACAGGGGTCGAAGCACAGATACGCAGTATTTT. The rearrangement links TRBV6-6 to TRBJ2-3; 7 nucleotides align to TRBD1. V shed 2 bases and J 0 bases; nucleotides not matched to a gene: 8. The CDR3 extends over 17 amino acids. Per the germline V gene, CDR1 is MNHNY and CDR2 is SVGAGI (reference sequence).

CDR3 loop: CASTRSAEQYF. DNA for the CDR3: TGTGCCTCGACGAGGAGCGCCGAGCAGTACTTC. The V call is TRBV30, the J call TRBJ2-7; D gene unclear. This CDR3 spans 11 amino acids. The germline V gene encodes CDR1 GTSNPN and CDR2 SVGIG (reference sequence). Trimming cost V 7 bases and J 6 bases, with 13 bases left between them.

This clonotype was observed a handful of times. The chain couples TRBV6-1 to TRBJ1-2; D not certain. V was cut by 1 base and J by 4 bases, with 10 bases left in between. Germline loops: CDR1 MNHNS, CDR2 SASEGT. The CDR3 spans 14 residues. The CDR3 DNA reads TGTGCCAGCAGTGAAGTGGGAGGAATCTATGGCTACACCTTC. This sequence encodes CASSEVGGIYGYTF.

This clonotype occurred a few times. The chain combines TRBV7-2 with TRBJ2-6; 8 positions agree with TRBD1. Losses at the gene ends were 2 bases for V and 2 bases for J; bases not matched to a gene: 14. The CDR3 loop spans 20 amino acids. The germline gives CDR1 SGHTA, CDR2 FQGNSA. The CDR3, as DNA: TGTGCCAGCAGCTTAATATCGACAGGGGCGAGGGGTGCTGGGGCCAACGTCCTGACTTTC. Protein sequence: CASSLISTGARGAGANVLTF.

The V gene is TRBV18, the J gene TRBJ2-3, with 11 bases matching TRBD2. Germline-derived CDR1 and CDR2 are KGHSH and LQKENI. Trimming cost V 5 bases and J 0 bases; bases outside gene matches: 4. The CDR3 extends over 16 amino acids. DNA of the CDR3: TGTGCCAGCTCAAAACTAGCGGGGGCCAGCACAGATACGCAGTATTTT. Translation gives CASSKLAGASTDTQYF.